This entry is about one TCR beta chain. Its antigen has not been determined. There are no base qualities to consult, and no much larger clone falls within one base. To prepare the library, the immunoSEQ multiplex PCR assay was applied. TCRdb mirrors the immuneACCESS table, restricted to in-frame sequences. Some clones are absent from its copies; in checked studies, under half trace to an unresolved V gene, and the reason for the others is unknown. For this sample the table gives 53,000 or so clones, of which 70% to 90% were detected only once. The ten largest clones take up about 17% of the sample. This record comes from a study of radiotherapy plus CTLA-4 blockade in lung cancer (dated by TCRdb to 2017 to 2018). Background for the entire study: Among enrolled patients, approximately 17% had an objective response and 30% to 35% reached disease control. Overall results and qualifications from the work: Increased serum interferon-beta after radiation, together with early dynamic changes in blood T cell clones, were reported to be the strongest predictors of response. After treatment with radiotherapy and ipilimumab, TCR clones that originated in tumors expanded in peripheral blood.

Focal radiation therapy combined with CTLA-4 blockade (ipilimumab) was tested in patients with chemo-refractory metastatic non-small-cell lung cancer. V is pared back by 4 bases and J by 7 bases, with 19 bases lying between the germline termini. CDR1 and CDR2, per the germline V gene (reference sequence), are LNHNV and YYDKDF. From its cysteine to its phenylalanine, the CDR3 spans 15 amino acids. Kept here is only the CDR3 DNA, which spans 45 bases and is read in frame from base 1. This clonotype was sampled from a human donor with non-small cell lung cancer that progressed on radiotherapy plus ipilimumab. Some clones in this sample may be carry-over from other donors' samples. Specimen: peripheral blood, collected from a patient treated with radiotherapy plus ipilimumab. The rearranged segments are TRBV15 and TRBJ1-1; confidence is insufficient to name the D gene. The nucleotide sequence reads TGTGCCACCAGCACTTTCCGGGTTAGAGAAAATGAAGCTTTCTTT. It translates to CATSTFRVRENEAFF.